Listed below are T cell receptor beta chains from one sample, sequenced in a study of control samples from healthy donors and cancer patients. The data were produced by immunoSEQ multiplex PCR, yet TCRdb's version contains in-frame clones alone and is incomplete. The data show 170,000 or so clones, with 85% to 95% seen just once and about 1.5% held by the top ten. Sequenced material: blood. The receptor source for this set is a man between 18 and 35 years old in good health. Both conserved end residues are part of each CDR3. Fields, in order: V gene, J gene, D gene, CDR3 length, clone size, CDR3 protein, CDR3 DNA. The D gene is left open where the match is weak. Size values are once, few and many counts, or a class for expanded clones, and some rows have none.

v_call: TRBV11-2; j_call: TRBJ1-5; d_call: .; cdr3_length: 15; clone_size: .; cdr3_aa: CASSLTPGLNQPQHF; cdr3_nt: TGTGCCAGCAGCTTGACGCCGGGTTTGAATCAGCCCCAGCATTTT
v_call: TRBV3-1/TRBV3-2; j_call: TRBJ1-2; d_call: TRBD1; cdr3_length: 14; clone_size: .; cdr3_aa: CASSQGQGVYGYTF; cdr3_nt: TGTGCCAGCAGCCAAGGACAGGGGGTGTATGGCTACACCTTC
v_call: TRBV27; j_call: TRBJ1-5; d_call: .; cdr3_length: 14; clone_size: few; cdr3_aa: CASSLLGGHQPQHF; cdr3_nt: TGTGCCAGCAGTTTATTAGGGGGACATCAGCCCCAGCATTTT
v_call: TRBV28; j_call: TRBJ2-3; d_call: TRBD2; cdr3_length: 16; clone_size: .; cdr3_aa: CASSLSRGGSSDTQYF; cdr3_nt: TGTGCCAGCAGTTTATCTCGGGGGGGCTCGTCAGATACGCAGTATTTT
v_call: TRBV6-1; j_call: TRBJ2-7; d_call: TRBD1; cdr3_length: 15; clone_size: .; cdr3_aa: CASSEVWDSTYEQYF; cdr3_nt: TGTGCCAGCAGTGAAGTATGGGACAGTACCTACGAGCAGTACTTC
v_call: TRBV10-2; j_call: TRBJ1-2; d_call: .; cdr3_length: 13; clone_size: .; cdr3_aa: CASSEITNYGYTF; cdr3_nt: TGCGCCAGCAGTGAAATAACTAACTATGGCTACACCTTC
v_call: TRBV11-2; j_call: TRBJ2-3; d_call: .; cdr3_length: 11; clone_size: .; cdr3_aa: CASSQSDTQYF; cdr3_nt: TGTGCCAGCAGCCAATCAGATACGCAGTATTTT
v_call: TRBV29-1; j_call: TRBJ2-1; d_call: .; cdr3_length: 10; clone_size: .; cdr3_aa: CSVRIYEQFF; cdr3_nt: TGCAGCGTCCGAATTTACGAGCAGTTCTTC
v_call: TRBV6-5; j_call: TRBJ2-3; d_call: .; cdr3_length: 16; clone_size: once; cdr3_aa: CASSSPTRENTDTQYF; cdr3_nt: TGTGCCAGCAGTTCCCCGACTAGAGAAAATACAGATACGCAGTATTTT
v_call: TRBV6-4; j_call: TRBJ2-1; d_call: .; cdr3_length: 15; clone_size: once; cdr3_aa: CASSDSIGRAGEQFF; cdr3_nt: TGTGCCAGCAGTGACTCGATCGGCAGGGCTGGAGAGCAGTTCTTC
v_call: TRBV6-5; j_call: TRBJ1-1; d_call: .; cdr3_length: 13; clone_size: .; cdr3_aa: CASSRGPNTEAFF; cdr3_nt: TGTGCCAGCAGCAGAGGGCCGAACACTGAAGCTTTCTTT
v_call: TRBV9; j_call: TRBJ1-1; d_call: TRBD1; cdr3_length: 18; clone_size: .; cdr3_aa: CASSVGAGGKTVNTEAFF; cdr3_nt: TGTGCCAGCAGCGTAGGGGCAGGGGGCAAGACTGTGAACACTGAAGCTTTCTTT
v_call: TRBV6-5; j_call: TRBJ2-1; d_call: TRBD2; cdr3_length: 13; clone_size: .; cdr3_aa: CASSRREGETQFF; cdr3_nt: TGTGCCAGCAGCCGCCGGGAGGGGGAAACTCAGTTCTTC
v_call: TRBV19; j_call: TRBJ1-2; d_call: .; cdr3_length: 14; clone_size: .; cdr3_aa: CASSSPTGLGGYTF; cdr3_nt: TGTGCCAGTAGTAGCCCGACGGGGCTGGGTGGCTACACCTTC
v_call: TRBV5-4; j_call: TRBJ1-2; d_call: TRBD1; cdr3_length: 14; clone_size: .; cdr3_aa: CASSSGQGTRGYTF; cdr3_nt: TGTGCCAGCAGCTCTGGACAGGGAACCAGGGGCTACACCTTC
v_call: TRBV25-1; j_call: TRBJ1-5; d_call: .; cdr3_length: 13; clone_size: .; cdr3_aa: CASSEYPLEPQHF; cdr3_nt: TGTGCCAGCAGTGAATATCCTTTGGAGCCCCAGCATTTT
v_call: TRBV7-6; j_call: TRBJ2-3; d_call: TRBD2; cdr3_length: 21; clone_size: .; cdr3_aa: CASSLRSPGGGAQRNTDTQYF; cdr3_nt: TGTGCCAGCAGCTTAAGATCCCCCGGCGGGGGGGCCCAGAGAAACACAGATACGCAGTATTTT
v_call: TRBV4-1; j_call: TRBJ1-6; d_call: .; cdr3_length: 16; clone_size: .; cdr3_aa: CASSQEIQKNNSPLHF; cdr3_nt: TGCGCCAGCAGCCAAGAAATCCAGAAAAATAATTCACCCCTCCACTTT
v_call: TRBV4-2; j_call: TRBJ2-1; d_call: TRBD1; cdr3_length: 14; clone_size: .; cdr3_aa: CASSQRQGWNEQFF; cdr3_nt: TGTGCCAGCAGCCAGAGACAGGGGTGGAATGAGCAGTTCTTC
v_call: TRBV18; j_call: TRBJ1-6; d_call: TRBD1; cdr3_length: 16; clone_size: .; cdr3_aa: CASSPLQGADNSPLHF; cdr3_nt: TGTGCCAGCTCACCACTACAGGGGGCAGATAATTCACCCCTCCACTTT
v_call: TRBV28; j_call: TRBJ2-5; d_call: TRBD1; cdr3_length: 18; clone_size: .; cdr3_aa: CASSSSLGQARVGETQYF; cdr3_nt: TGTGCCAGCAGTTCCTCACTTGGACAGGCCCGGGTAGGGGAGACCCAGTACTTC
v_call: TRBV13; j_call: TRBJ2-7; d_call: .; cdr3_length: 14; clone_size: .; cdr3_aa: CASSLGDGSYEQYF; cdr3_nt: TGTGCCAGCAGCTTGGGGGACGGATCCTACGAGCAGTACTTC
v_call: TRBV6-1; j_call: TRBJ1-6; d_call: .; cdr3_length: 17; clone_size: .; cdr3_aa: CASSEQPPGEPHSPLHF; cdr3_nt: TGTGCCAGCAGTGAACAACCGCCCGGAGAACCTCATTCACCCCTCCACTTT
v_call: TRBV30; j_call: TRBJ1-5; d_call: TRBD1; cdr3_length: 14; clone_size: .; cdr3_aa: CAWSTGQGGQPQHF; cdr3_nt: TGTGCCTGGAGTACTGGACAGGGAGGTCAGCCCCAGCATTTT
v_call: TRBV24-1; j_call: TRBJ2-1; d_call: .; cdr3_length: 16; clone_size: .; cdr3_aa: CATSDQWRDKYNEQFF; cdr3_nt: TGTGCCACCAGTGACCAATGGAGGGACAAGTACAATGAGCAGTTCTTC
v_call: TRBV18; j_call: TRBJ1-1; d_call: .; cdr3_length: 14; clone_size: few; cdr3_aa: CASSQGRGGTEAFF; cdr3_nt: TGTGCCAGCTCACAGGGGAGGGGAGGCACTGAAGCTTTCTTT
v_call: TRBV9; j_call: TRBJ2-2; d_call: TRBD1; cdr3_length: 15; clone_size: .; cdr3_aa: CASSILQGTTGELFF; cdr3_nt: TGTGCCAGCAGCATATTACAGGGGACCACCGGGGAGCTGTTTTTT
v_call: TRBV2; j_call: TRBJ2-3; d_call: TRBD1; cdr3_length: 14; clone_size: .; cdr3_aa: CASSGTGAGDTQYF; cdr3_nt: TGTGCCAGCTCCGGGACAGGGGCAGGAGATACGCAGTATTTT
v_call: TRBV11-2; j_call: TRBJ2-5; d_call: .; cdr3_length: 14; clone_size: once; cdr3_aa: CASSGSGGGKTQYF; cdr3_nt: TGTGCCAGCAGCGGCTCTGGGGGCGGGAAGACCCAGTACTTC
v_call: TRBV5-1; j_call: TRBJ1-4; d_call: TRBD1; cdr3_length: 16; clone_size: once; cdr3_aa: CASSMLGQATNEKLFF; cdr3_nt: TGCGCCAGCAGCATGCTCGGACAGGCAACTAATGAAAAACTGTTTTTT
v_call: TRBV5-8; j_call: TRBJ2-1; d_call: .; cdr3_length: 15; clone_size: .; cdr3_aa: CASSNRQVTYNEQFF; cdr3_nt: TGTGCCAGCAGCAATAGACAGGTAACCTACAATGAGCAGTTCTTC
v_call: TRBV24-1; j_call: TRBJ2-5; d_call: TRBD2; cdr3_length: 15; clone_size: .; cdr3_aa: CATSDTGGGQETQYF; cdr3_nt: TGTGCCACCAGTGACACGGGGGGGGGTCAAGAGACCCAGTACTTC
v_call: TRBV18; j_call: TRBJ1-3; d_call: .; cdr3_length: 16; clone_size: .; cdr3_aa: CASSPYTLAGGNTIYF; cdr3_nt: TGTGCCAGCTCACCGTACACGTTGGCTGGGGGAAACACCATATATTTT
v_call: TRBV3-1/TRBV3-2; j_call: TRBJ2-7; d_call: .; cdr3_length: 14; clone_size: .; cdr3_aa: CASSQREGSYEQYF; cdr3_nt: TGTGCCAGCAGCCAAAGGGAAGGGTCCTACGAGCAGTACTTC
v_call: TRBV5-1; j_call: TRBJ2-3; d_call: TRBD2; cdr3_length: 17; clone_size: .; cdr3_aa: CASSPGTSGSIIDTQYF; cdr3_nt: TGCGCCAGCAGCCCGGGGACTAGCGGGTCCATTATCGATACGCAGTATTTT
v_call: TRBV6-1; j_call: TRBJ1-6; d_call: TRBD1; cdr3_length: 15; clone_size: .; cdr3_aa: CASSEARQGDSPLHF; cdr3_nt: TGTGCCAGCAGTGAAGCTAGACAGGGAGATTCACCCCTCCACTTT
v_call: TRBV7-2; j_call: TRBJ1-2; d_call: .; cdr3_length: 15; clone_size: .; cdr3_aa: CASSLGSKPNYGYTF; cdr3_nt: TGTGCCAGCAGCTTAGGGTCGAAACCGAACTATGGCTACACCTTC
v_call: TRBV5-1; j_call: TRBJ2-5; d_call: .; cdr3_length: 12; clone_size: .; cdr3_aa: CASSFGPETQYF; cdr3_nt: TGCGCCAGCAGCTTCGGTCCGGAGACCCAGTACTTC
v_call: TRBV2; j_call: TRBJ2-2; d_call: TRBD2; cdr3_length: 15; clone_size: few; cdr3_aa: CASTGLAPNTGELFF; cdr3_nt: TGTGCCAGCACCGGACTAGCTCCGAACACCGGGGAGCTGTTTTTT
v_call: TRBV19; j_call: TRBJ2-7; d_call: .; cdr3_length: 14; clone_size: .; cdr3_aa: CASSIVYSPGEQYF; cdr3_nt: TGTGCCAGTAGTATAGTCTACTCCCCGGGCGAGCAGTACTTC
v_call: TRBV6-9; j_call: TRBJ1-5; d_call: .; cdr3_length: 13; clone_size: .; cdr3_aa: CARPQRGSQPQHF; cdr3_nt: TGTGCCAGACCCCAACGGGGGAGTCAGCCCCAGCATTTT
v_call: TRBV24-1; j_call: TRBJ2-1; d_call: .; cdr3_length: 18; clone_size: once; cdr3_aa: CATSDQGTDLGKYNEQFF; cdr3_nt: TGTGCCACCAGTGACCAAGGGACGGACTTAGGGAAATACAATGAGCAGTTCTTC
v_call: TRBV5-6; j_call: TRBJ1-2; d_call: .; cdr3_length: 13; clone_size: .; cdr3_aa: CASSLGGFYGYTF; cdr3_nt: TGTGCCAGCAGCTTGGGGGGGTTCTATGGCTACACCTTC
v_call: TRBV6-5; j_call: TRBJ1-1; d_call: .; cdr3_length: 11; clone_size: .; cdr3_aa: CATRMNTEAFF; cdr3_nt: TGTGCCACCAGGATGAACACTGAAGCTTTCTTT
v_call: TRBV6-5; j_call: TRBJ1-6; d_call: TRBD1; cdr3_length: 16; clone_size: .; cdr3_aa: CASSYSRDRVHSPLHF; cdr3_nt: TGTGCCAGCAGTTACTCAAGGGACAGAGTCCATTCACCCCTCCACTTT
v_call: TRBV6-5; j_call: TRBJ1-6; d_call: TRBD1; cdr3_length: 15; clone_size: .; cdr3_aa: CASQTDRTHNSPLHF; cdr3_nt: TGTGCCAGCCAAACGGACAGGACGCATAATTCACCCCTCCACTTT
v_call: TRBV27; j_call: TRBJ1-6; d_call: TRBD1; cdr3_length: 15; clone_size: .; cdr3_aa: CASSLKGTGDSPLHF; cdr3_nt: TGTGCCAGCAGTTTAAAAGGGACAGGGGATTCACCCCTCCACTTT
v_call: TRBV29-1; j_call: TRBJ2-2; d_call: TRBD2; cdr3_length: 16; clone_size: .; cdr3_aa: CSVEVTSGSYTGELFF; cdr3_nt: TGCAGCGTTGAAGTCACTAGCGGGAGCTACACCGGGGAGCTGTTTTTT
v_call: TRBV10-3; j_call: TRBJ2-5; d_call: TRBD1; cdr3_length: 13; clone_size: .; cdr3_aa: CAIGEGQEETQYF; cdr3_nt: TGTGCCATCGGGGAAGGACAGGAAGAGACCCAGTACTTC
v_call: TRBV7-2; j_call: TRBJ1-5; d_call: .; cdr3_length: 13; clone_size: .; cdr3_aa: CASSLRTDQPQHF; cdr3_nt: TGTGCCAGCAGCTTAAGAACGGATCAGCCCCAGCATTTT
v_call: TRBV3-1/TRBV3-2; j_call: TRBJ2-7; d_call: .; cdr3_length: 13; clone_size: .; cdr3_aa: CASSQSFTYEQYF; cdr3_nt: TGTGCCAGCAGCCAAAGTTTTACCTACGAGCAGTACTTC
v_call: TRBV2; j_call: TRBJ1-3; d_call: .; cdr3_length: 13; clone_size: few; cdr3_aa: CASSEALGGNLYF; cdr3_nt: TGTGCCAGCAGTGAAGCGCTCGGAGGGAACCTATATTTT
v_call: TRBV7-3; j_call: TRBJ2-7; d_call: TRBD1; cdr3_length: 15; clone_size: .; cdr3_aa: CASSLTGTGNDEQYF; cdr3_nt: TGTGCCAGCAGCTTAACGGGGACAGGTAATGACGAGCAGTACTTC
v_call: TRBV19; j_call: TRBJ2-1; d_call: TRBD2; cdr3_length: 18; clone_size: .; cdr3_aa: CASSIKLAGGPRVKEQFF; cdr3_nt: TGTGCCAGTAGTATCAAGCTAGCGGGGGGCCCCCGTGTTAAAGAGCAGTTCTTC
v_call: TRBV6-4; j_call: TRBJ1-3; d_call: TRBD1; cdr3_length: 14; clone_size: .; cdr3_aa: CASIHRGPGNTIYF; cdr3_nt: TGTGCCAGCATCCACAGGGGGCCAGGAAACACCATATATTTT
v_call: TRBV5-6; j_call: TRBJ2-3; d_call: .; cdr3_length: 15; clone_size: .; cdr3_aa: CASSFFGLGTDTQYF; cdr3_nt: TGTGCCAGCAGCTTCTTCGGTCTGGGAACAGATACGCAGTATTTT